This T cell receptor (beta chain) was captured in a study of cytomegalovirus exposure and HLA in healthy donors. Findings and limits, study-wide: The authors later found TCR association rates varying by HLA locus, with DRB1 most and HLA-C fewest. A few CMV-associated chains proved CMV antigen-specific in vitro.

PCR involved 60 Vbeta and 13 Jbeta primers. The repertoire was sequenced with immunoSEQ multiplex PCR; TCRdb's copy has only in-frame clones and lacks some. The data contain around 180,000 clones, about three quarters of them seen just once; the ten biggest clones take up around 5.7%. The CDR3 spans 19 residues. Germline CDR1 is SGHTA and CDR2 is FQGNSA. Germline trimming cut 4 bases from V and 1 base from J; bases unmatched to any gene: 12. Turning to this clone: As yet, its antigen is unknown.

The chain uses TRBV7-2 and TRBJ1-3, with 11 bases aligning to TRBD1. The receptor comes from a man in his forties or fifties in good health and CMV-seronegative. Sequenced sample: PBMCs. The CDR3 sequence: CASSSGIGQGAISGNTIYF. Written as DNA, the CDR3 is TGTGCCAGCAGCTCGGGGATCGGACAGGGGGCCATATCTGGAAACACCATATATTTT. The complete variable domain, with remaining parts taken from reference TRBV7-2 and TRBJ1-3, reads GAGVSQSPSNKVTEKGKDVELRCDPISGHTALYWYRQSLGQGLEFLIYFQGNSAPDKSGLPSDRFSAERTGGSVSTLTIQRTQQEDSAVYLCASSSGIGQGAISGNTIYFGEGSWLTVV.